Following are 24 T cell receptor beta chains from one sample sequenced in a study of shared clonotypes between healthy human individuals (dated by TCRdb to about 2020). The protocol used for the library was the immunoSEQ multiplex PCR assay. TCRdb stores this immuneACCESS table with in-frame sequences only. Part of the clones is absent; in the studies checked, under half of the shortfall reflects unresolved V genes, and no reason is known for the rest. For this sample the table gives some 1.5 million clones, of which approximately 98% were detected only once. About 0.45% of the sample is taken by the ten largest. Sample: naive CD4+ T cells sorted from blood. This specimen's cell subset or site label, per the study, means: CD45RA+ positively selected. The receptors were sampled from a man aged 25-45 years in good health.

The chain combines TRBV5-8 with TRBJ2-1, with unresolved D. Trimming cost V 2 bases and J 6 bases, with 6 bases left between them. The CDR3 totals 12 residues. Per germline, CDR1 SGHTS and CDR2 YDEGEE. In DNA, the CDR3 is TGTGCCAGCAGCTTCCCCCGCAATGAGCAGTTCTTC. Translation gives CASSFPRNEQFF.

V gene TRBV7-9 combines with J gene TRBJ1-2; 8 bases agree with TRBD1. CDR3 length: 15 residues. With V trimmed by 1 base and J by 2 bases, 3 bases remained unmatched. Germline V lookup: CDR1 SEHNR, CDR2 FQNEAQ (reference sequence). CDR3 in amino acids: CASSLGNRGNYGYTF. CDR3 nucleotide sequence: TGTGCCAGCAGCTTAGGCAACAGGGGGAACTATGGCTACACCTTC.

V gene TRBV19 combines with J gene TRBJ2-1, with 11 bases lining up with TRBD2. V shed 1 base and J 8 bases; nucleotides not matched to a gene: 7. Germline lookup yields CDR1 LNHDA and CDR2 SQIVND (reference sequence). The CDR3 covers 16 residues. CDR3 sequence (DNA): TGTGCCAGTAGTATAGTTAGCGGGAGGGCCATCGATGAGCAGTTCTTC. This translates into CASSIVSGRAIDEQFF.

The rearrangement links TRBV10-3 to TRBJ1-5; 8 bases match TRBD1. Germline lookup yields CDR1 ENHRY and CDR2 SYGVKD. The ends lost 6 bases at V and 1 base at J; junction bases unmatched: 8. The length of the CDR3 is 16 residues. CDR3 amino acids: CAIRDAGGSSNQPQHF. The CDR3 nucleotides read TGTGCCATCAGAGATGCAGGGGGCTCGAGCAATCAGCCCCAGCATTTT.

This clone was observed once. The chain links TRBV19 to TRBJ2-5; 10 bases match TRBD2. Losses at the gene ends were 3 bases for V and 1 base for J; bases not matched to a gene: 5. Germline-derived CDR1 and CDR2 are LNHDA and SQIVND (reference sequence). The CDR3 runs 16 residues. CDR3 in amino acids: CASSISLAGAQETQYF. CDR3 bases: TGTGCCAGTAGTATTTCCCTAGCGGGGGCCCAAGAGACCCAGTACTTC.

The rearrangement links TRBV18 to TRBJ2-6; 11 bases fit TRBD1. The CDR3 has 21 residues. Germline CDR1 reads KGHSH; CDR2 reads LQKENI. Trimming took 2 bases from V and 0 from J; bases not matched to a gene: 12. The DNA of the CDR3 is TGTGCCAGCTCACCAGGGACAGGGGGAGATACTGATTTCTCTGGGGCCAACGTCCTGACTTTC. Encoded protein: CASSPGTGGDTDFSGANVLTF.

This clone was seen only once. The CDR3 sequence: CASSPLLEEQYF. The CDR3 coding sequence is TGTGCCAGCTCACCTTTACTAGAGGAGCAGTACTTC. The rearrangement links TRBV18 to TRBJ2-7, with D possibly being TRBD2 (5 bases). V lost 3 bases to trimming and J lost 7 bases, with 10 bases between them. CDR3 size: 12 residues. Germline V lookup: CDR1 KGHSH, CDR2 LQKENI.

This chain connects TRBV5-1 to TRBJ1-2, with D perhaps matching TRBD1 (6 bases). V lost 4 bases to trimming and J lost 1 base, with 11 bases between them. Germline V lookup: CDR1 SGHRS, CDR2 YFSETQ. This CDR3 is built from 14 residues. Here the CDR3 DNA reads TGCGCCAGCAGCCCAACAGGGAGTAACTATGGCTACACCTTC. This codes for CASSPTGSNYGYTF.

The rearrangement links TRBV6-5 to TRBJ2-2; D gene ambiguous. CDR1 and CDR2 from the germline V gene are MNHEY and SVGAGI. V was pared by 0 bases and J by 7 bases, with 3 bases between. The CDR3 is made up of 12 amino acids. CDR3 protein: CASSYSYGELFF. The CDR3 DNA sequence: TGTGCCAGCAGTTACTCGTACGGGGAGCTGTTTTTT.

The chain carries TRBV19 and TRBJ1-1; no clear D gene. V lost 6 bases and J lost 6, with 17 bases in between. The CDR3 contains 14 residues. The germline gives CDR1 LNHDA, CDR2 SQIVND (reference sequence). The CDR3 protein is CASSLRARIAEAFF. CDR3 coding DNA: TGTGCCAGTAGCCTGAGGGCAAGGATCGCTGAAGCTTTCTTT.

The chain employs TRBV29-1 and TRBJ2-1; no clear D. The V gene lost 3 bases and the J gene lost 0 bases, with 9 bases spanning the gap. The CDR3 is 14 residues long. Germline CDR1 is SQVTM and CDR2 is ANQGSEA. CDR3 sequence (DNA): TGCAGCGTTGATGTGAGTCCCTCCTACAATGAGCAGTTCTTC. Translated: CSVDVSPSYNEQFF.

This clone was counted once. This rearrangement joins TRBV18 to TRBJ1-1; D might be TRBD1 (5 bases). Germline lookup yields CDR1 KGHSH and CDR2 LQKENI. The CDR3 runs 13 residues. V lost 3 bases and J 3 bases, leaving 8 bases between the germline ends. CDR3 region: CASSPGVDTEAFF. The CDR3 DNA follows: TGTGCCAGCTCACCGGGGGTAGACACTGAAGCTTTCTTT.

V and J are TRBV6-4 and TRBJ2-3; 7 bases are shared with TRBD2. CDR3 length: 15 amino acids. Germline CDR1 and CDR2: MRHNA and SNTAGT. V trimming: 8 bases; J trimming: 2 bases; junction bases outside the gene matches: 10. The CDR3 DNA reads TGTGCCAGCTCGTCTCGCGGGGGTCCCACAGATACGCAGTATTTT. Translation: CASSSRGGPTDTQYF.

The rearrangement uses TRBV13 and TRBJ2-7; D gene uncertain. Trimming took 0 bases from V and 3 from J, leaving 9 bases between them. Germline V lookup: CDR1 PRHDT, CDR2 FYEKMQ (reference sequence). CDR3 length equals 14 residues. CDR3 sequence reads: CASSLGERNYEQYF. CDR3 sequence (DNA): TGTGCCAGCAGCTTAGGGGAGAGGAACTACGAGCAGTACTTC.

This chain joins TRBV7-3 and TRBJ2-2; the match to TRBD1 covers 7 bases. Germline CDR1 SGHTA, CDR2 FQGTGA. This CDR3 contains 17 residues. V was pared by 5 bases and J by 6 bases, with 15 bases of the junction left unmatched. The DNA for the CDR3 is TGTGCCAGCAGCAGTATCCCCGGGGTAGGGGGCCCCGGGGAGCTGTTTTTT. Its translation is CASSSIPGVGGPGELFF. The full variable domain, with the rest looked up from reference TRBV7-3 and TRBJ2-2, is GAGVSQTPSNKVTEKGKYVELRCDPISGHTALYWYRQSLGQGPEFLIYFQGTGAADDSGLPNDRFFAVRPEGSVSTLKIQRTERGDSAVYLCASSSIPGVGGPGELFFGEGSRLTVL.

The chain links TRBV5-5 to TRBJ2-2, with 8 bases fitting TRBD1. With 0 bases clipped from V and 6 bases from J, the junction kept 7 bases outside the gene matches. CDR1 is SGHKS, CDR2 YYEKEE, per germline (reference sequence). The CDR3 loop spans 16 amino acids. The CDR3 loop reads CASSLVLTGDPGELFF. The CDR3 nucleotides are TGTGCCAGCAGCTTGGTTTTGACAGGGGACCCCGGGGAGCTGTTTTTT.

The J gene is TRBJ2-7, the V gene TRBV6-5, with 8 positions matching TRBD2. Germline CDR1 reads MNHEY; CDR2 reads SVGAGI. V dropped 5 bases and J dropped 3; count of bases not matched to a gene: 6. The CDR3 has 14 residues. The CDR3 DNA follows: TGTGCCAGCAGTCAACCGGGACTAGTCTACGAGCAGTACTTC. Translated: CASSQPGLVYEQYF.

V usage is TRBV5-8 and J usage is TRBJ1-5, with D uncertain. CDR1 is SGHTS and CDR2 is YDEGEE in the germline V gene. CDR3 length equals 14 residues. V was cut by 1 base and J by 2 bases, with 7 bases left in between. CDR3 DNA: TGTGCCAGCAGCTTGATGGCAGGCAATCAGCCCCAGCATTTT. This codes for CASSLMAGNQPQHF.

The chain combines TRBV2 with TRBJ2-3; 8 bases match TRBD1. V lost 5 bases to trimming and J lost 5 bases; unmatched junction nucleotides: 6. Per germline, CDR1 SNHLY and CDR2 FYNNEI. The CDR3 runs 14 residues. In DNA form, the CDR3 reads TGTGCCAGCAGTTCCCAGGGGGCCGGAGATACGCAGTATTTT. Translation: CASSSQGAGDTQYF.

The chain couples TRBV11-3 to TRBJ2-2; D call uncertain. CDR1 and CDR2 from the germline V gene are SGHNT and YENEEA. The CDR3 consists of 19 residues. The V gene lost 0 bases and the J gene lost 3 bases, with 20 bases spanning the gap. The CDR3 spells CASSLDLGVGQNYTGELFF. The CDR3 DNA sequence: TGTGCCAGCAGCTTAGATCTGGGTGTCGGGCAGAACTACACCGGGGAGCTGTTTTTT. The full variable domain, its missing parts supplied by reference TRBV11-3 and TRBJ2-2, is EAGVVQSPRYKIIEKKQPVAFWCNPISGHNTLYWYLQNLGQGPELLIRYENEEAVDDSQLPKDRFSAERLKGVDSTLKIQPAELGDSAVYLCASSLDLGVGQNYTGELFFGEGSRLTVL.

This clone was observed a single time. The J gene is TRBJ1-5, the V gene TRBV7-2; no clear D gene. CDR3 length: 12 residues. Per germline, CDR1 SGHTA and CDR2 FQGNSA. Trimming pared 2 bases from V and 9 bases from J, leaving 8 bases between. The DNA for the CDR3 is TGTGCCAGCAGCTTACCCCGACGGCCCCAGCATTTT. It encodes CASSLPRRPQHF.

This chain joins TRBV7-2 and TRBJ2-7; TRBD2 aligns across 9 bases. V was pared by 5 bases and J by 4 bases, with 3 bases of the junction left unmatched. Germline V gene lookup returns CDR1 SGHTA and CDR2 FQGNSA. The CDR3 spans 13 residues. CDR3 nucleotide sequence: TGTGCCAGCAGCCAGGGACTAGCTTACGAGCAGTACTTC. Encoded protein: CASSQGLAYEQYF.

The rearrangement links TRBV5-6 to TRBJ2-5; TRBD2 aligns across 10 bases. V dropped 4 bases and J dropped 0; count of bases not matched to a gene: 6. CDR3 length: 16 amino acids. Germline lookup yields CDR1 SGHDT and CDR2 YYEEEE. The CDR3: CASSAKLAGYQETQYF. DNA for the CDR3: TGTGCCAGCAGCGCCAAACTAGCGGGGTACCAAGAGACCCAGTACTTC. Full variable domain (rest looked up from reference TRBV5-6 and TRBJ2-5): DAGVTQSPTHLIKTRGQQVTLRCSPKSGHDTVSWYQQALGQGPQFIFQYYEEEERQRGNFPDRFSGHQFPNYSSELNVNALLLGDSALYLCASSAKLAGYQETQYFGPGTRLLVL.

The chain recombines TRBV10-1 with TRBJ1-2; possibly TRBD1 for D (6 bases). In germline, CDR1 is WNHNN, CDR2 SYGVQD (reference sequence). V was cut by 0 bases and J by 6 bases, with 17 bases left in between. There are 16 residues in the CDR3. CDR3 nucleotides: TGCGCCAGCAGTGAGTCGGCAGGGGATATAGGTGATGGCTACACCTTC. Protein sequence: CASSESAGDIGDGYTF.